This T cell receptor (beta chain) was identified in a study of T-cell reconstitution after alpha-beta-depleted transplantation in children. This clonotype was found many times. Unique molecular identifiers were incorporated when the TCRbeta library was constructed. One entry per CDR3 protein results from TCRdb running MiXCR on the PCR reads. The data hold 450,000 to 600,000 distinct CDR3 sequences, with approximately 16% observed a single time. The source material was PBMCs from the stem cell graft donor, sampled from the stem cell graft. The receptor was derived from a human donor who donated a stem cell graft to a child with acute lymphoblastic leukemia.

CDR3 protein: CASRPLEATGELFF. The CDR3 DNA follows: TGTGCCAGCAGGCCCCTGGAGGCGACCGGGGAGCTGTTTTTT. The chain combines TRBV9 with TRBJ2-2; D is possibly TRBD2 (5 bases). The germline V and J ends were trimmed by 5 bases and 5 bases, with 13 bases remaining between them. The CDR3 has 14 amino acids. The V gene's germline CDR1 is SGDLS and CDR2 YYNGEE.